This TCR beta chain appears in the sequencing data of a study of regulatory T cells. Overall study results and limits: In CD3G-deficient patients, conventional CD4+ T cells were enriched for hydrophobic CDR3 residues at positions 6 and 7.

The primer mix had 52 TRBV and 13 TRBJ primers. TCRdb keeps only in-frame clones here, not all; method: immunoSEQ multiplex PCR. The sample has about 32,000 clones, 89% seen once; the top ten hold 2% to 3%. V was clipped by 5 bases and J by 6 bases; unmatched bases: 5. In germline, CDR1 is SEHNR, CDR2 FQNEAQ (reference sequence). This CDR3 has 14 residues. Patients, 2 to 39 years old, had expanded memory T-cell proportions. Worth noting for this clone: Antigen specificity is unknown.

The receptor was isolated from a person under 35 with CD3G deficiency. The rearrangement joins TRBV7-9 to TRBJ2-1; 9 nucleotides line up with TRBD1. The sequencing sample was made of conventional CD4+ T cells sorted from blood. Here the CDR3 reads CASSLQGASNEQFF. For the CDR3, the DNA is TGTGCCAGCAGCCTACAGGGGGCTAGCAATGAGCAGTTCTTC.